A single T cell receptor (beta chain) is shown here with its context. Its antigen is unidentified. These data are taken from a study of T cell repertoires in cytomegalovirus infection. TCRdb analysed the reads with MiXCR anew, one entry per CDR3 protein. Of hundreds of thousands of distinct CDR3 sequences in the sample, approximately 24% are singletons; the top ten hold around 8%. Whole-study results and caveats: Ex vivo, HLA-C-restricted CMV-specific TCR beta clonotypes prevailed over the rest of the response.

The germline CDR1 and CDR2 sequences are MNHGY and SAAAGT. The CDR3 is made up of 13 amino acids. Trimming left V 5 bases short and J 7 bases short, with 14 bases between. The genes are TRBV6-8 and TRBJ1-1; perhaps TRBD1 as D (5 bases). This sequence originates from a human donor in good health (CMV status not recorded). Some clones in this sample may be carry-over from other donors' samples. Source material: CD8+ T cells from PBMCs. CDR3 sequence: CASSRFDSLEAFF. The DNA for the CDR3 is TGTGCCAGCAGTAGATTCGACAGTCTTGAAGCTTTCTTT.